Described below is a single T cell receptor beta chain sequence and its context. No antigen is known for it. V shed 0 bases and J 7 bases; nucleotides not matched to a gene: 18. Germline CDR1 is SNHLY and CDR2 is FYNNEI. The CDR3 length is 20 residues. The data belong to a study of cytomegalovirus exposure and HLA in healthy donors. The study, taken as a whole, reports: CMV antigen specificity of a few CMV-associated chains was confirmed in vitro.

PCR used 60 Vbeta primers and 13 Jbeta primers. Sequencing used immunoSEQ multiplex PCR; TCRdb keeps in-frame clones, though not all of them. The table lists 55,000 to 75,000 clones, around 87% of them singletons. The source of this sequence is a man aged 18 to 35 in good health and CMV-seronegative. The sample taken for sequencing was PBMCs. This sequence joins TRBV2 and TRBJ2-1, with 10 bases fitting TRBD2. The CDR3 nucleotides read TGTGCCAGCAGTGAAGCGCTGAAGTTCGCTAGCGGGGGTCCCTCTAATGAGCAGTTCTTC. It translates to CASSEALKFASGGPSNEQFF. Drawing the rest from reference TRBV2 and TRBJ2-1, the complete variable domain is EPEVTQTPSHQVTQMGQEVILRCVPISNHLYFYWYRQILGQKVEFLVSFYNNEISEKSEIFDDQFSVERPDGSNFTLKIRSTKLEDSAMYFCASSEALKFASGGPSNEQFFGPGTRLTVL.